The clone carrying this T cell receptor (beta chain) has just a few counts. The antigen remains undetermined. The sample comes from a study of post-analysis software for immune sequencing data. Deletions cut 0 bases from V and 8 bases from J, with 11 bases between. The germline CDR1 and CDR2 sequences are MNHEY and SVGAGI. This CDR3 is built from 15 residues. Unique molecular identifiers featured in each of the TCR beta cDNA libraries. Some 500,000 cDNA molecules were recovered from an input of about 0.9 to 10 million T cells. TCRdb ran MiXCR on the PCR reads and lists one entry per CDR3 protein. The sample contains approximately 400,000 distinct CDR3 sequences, about a third of which appear only once. Broader study findings: In patients, five or six TRBV segments were more frequent than in controls, with TRBV5-6, TRBV5-1 and TRBV20-1 among them. Significantly decreased normalized Chao1 diversity was recorded for multiple sclerosis patients relative to controls.

This chain uses TRBV6-5 with TRBJ1-6; D unclear. Material: blood. The sequence was collected from a girl between 5 and 17 years old with multiple sclerosis. CDR3 DNA: TGTGCCAGCAGTTACTCGAGGGCCGGGCATTCACCCCTCCACTTT. It codes for CASSYSRAGHSPLHF.